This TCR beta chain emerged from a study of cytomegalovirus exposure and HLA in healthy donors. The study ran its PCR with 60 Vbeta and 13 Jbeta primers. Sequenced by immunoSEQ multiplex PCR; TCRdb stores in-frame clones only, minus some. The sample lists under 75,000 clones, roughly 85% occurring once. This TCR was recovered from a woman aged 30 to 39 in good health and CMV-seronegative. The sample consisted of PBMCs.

Here the CDR3 reads CASSSGGTQYNEQFF. CDR3 DNA: TGTGCCAGCAGCTCAGGGGGGACACAATACAATGAGCAGTTCTTC. The gene calls are TRBV11-3 and TRBJ2-1; D perhaps matches TRBD1 (7 bases). The CDR3 consists of 15 residues. Germline CDR1 reads SGHNT; CDR2 reads YENEEA. Trimming shortened V by 4 bases and J by 4 bases, and 14 bases separated the two germline ends.